The present entry profiles one T cell receptor beta chain with its context. The entry originates in a study of neurological immune-mediated disorders. V shed 6 bases and J shed 4 bases, with 11 bases lying between them. The CDR3 totals 13 residues. CDR1 is SEHNR and CDR2 is FQNEAQ in the germline V gene (reference sequence). A total of 2 million PBMCs stored at -80 degrees C provided the unsorted libraries. The cDNA was generated by 5'RACE with 10-nucleotide random UMIs. TCRdb independently ran MiXCR on the 5' RACE reads; one entry per CDR3 protein. The table includes more than 40,000 distinct CDR3 sequences, about 2% detected once.

Sequences were obtained from PBMCs. V usage is TRBV7-9 and J usage is TRBJ2-3; D is perhaps TRBD2 (6 bases). The TCR sequence derives from a woman aged 40 to 50 with multiple sclerosis. The CDR3 DNA follows: TGTGCCAGCAGTCCCCGGGGGTCAGATACGCAGTATTTT. Amino acid sequence: CASSPRGSDTQYF.